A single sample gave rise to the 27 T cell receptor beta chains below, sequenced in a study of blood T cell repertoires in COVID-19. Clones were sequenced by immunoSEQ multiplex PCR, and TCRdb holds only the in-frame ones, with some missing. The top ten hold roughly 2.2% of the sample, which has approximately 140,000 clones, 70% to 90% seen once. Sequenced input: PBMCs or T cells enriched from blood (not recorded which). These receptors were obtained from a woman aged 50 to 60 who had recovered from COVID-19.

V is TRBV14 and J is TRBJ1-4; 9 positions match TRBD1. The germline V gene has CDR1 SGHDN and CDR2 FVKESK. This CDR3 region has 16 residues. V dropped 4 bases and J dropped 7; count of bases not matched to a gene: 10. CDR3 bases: TGTGCCAGCAGCCGCCTCAGGGACAGGGATCGTGAAAAACTGTTTTTT. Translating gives CASSRLRDRDREKLFF. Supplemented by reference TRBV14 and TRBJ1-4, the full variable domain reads EAGVTQFPSHSVIEKGQTVTLRCDPISGHDNLYWYRRVMGKEIKFLLHFVKESKQDESGMPNNRFLAERTGGTYSTLKVQPAELEDSGVYFCASSRLRDRDREKLFFGSGTQLSVL.

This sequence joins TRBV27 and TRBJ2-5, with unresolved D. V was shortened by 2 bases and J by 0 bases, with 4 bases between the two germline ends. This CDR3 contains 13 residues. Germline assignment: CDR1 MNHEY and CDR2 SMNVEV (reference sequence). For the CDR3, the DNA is TGTGCCAGCAGTTTACAGTACCAAGAGACCCAGTACTTC. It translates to CASSLQYQETQYF.

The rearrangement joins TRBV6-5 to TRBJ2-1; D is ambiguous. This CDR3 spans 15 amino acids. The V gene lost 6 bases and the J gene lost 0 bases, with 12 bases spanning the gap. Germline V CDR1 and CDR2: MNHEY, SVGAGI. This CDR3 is CASSLEASSYNEQFF. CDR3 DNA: TGTGCCAGCAGCCTCGAGGCCAGCTCCTACAATGAGCAGTTCTTC.

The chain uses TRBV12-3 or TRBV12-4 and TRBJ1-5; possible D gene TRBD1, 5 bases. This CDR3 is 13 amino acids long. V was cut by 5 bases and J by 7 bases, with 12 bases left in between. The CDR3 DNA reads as TGTGCCAGCAGTCAGGGTGAAAGACAGCCCCAGCATTTT. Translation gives CASSQGERQPQHF.

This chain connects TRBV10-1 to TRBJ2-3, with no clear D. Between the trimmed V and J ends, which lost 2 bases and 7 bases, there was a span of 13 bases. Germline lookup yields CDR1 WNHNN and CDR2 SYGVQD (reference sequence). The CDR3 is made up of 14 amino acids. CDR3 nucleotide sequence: TGCGCCAGCAGTGAGATTGAAAGCCCATATACGCAGTATTTT. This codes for CASSEIESPYTQYF.

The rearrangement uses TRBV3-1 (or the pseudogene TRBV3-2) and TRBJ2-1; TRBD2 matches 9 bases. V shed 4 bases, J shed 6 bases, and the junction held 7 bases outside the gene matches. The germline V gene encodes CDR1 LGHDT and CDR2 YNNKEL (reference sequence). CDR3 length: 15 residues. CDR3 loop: CASSLRRGGANEQFF. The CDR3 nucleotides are TGTGCCAGCAGCCTCCGCCGCGGGGGGGCCAATGAGCAGTTCTTC.

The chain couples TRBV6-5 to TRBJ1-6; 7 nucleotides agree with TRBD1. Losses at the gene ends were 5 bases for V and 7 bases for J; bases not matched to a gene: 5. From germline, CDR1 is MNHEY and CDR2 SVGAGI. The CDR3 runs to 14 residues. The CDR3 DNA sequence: TGTGCCAGCAGTACAGGGGCCGGGAATTCACCCCTCCACTTT. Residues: CASSTGAGNSPLHF.

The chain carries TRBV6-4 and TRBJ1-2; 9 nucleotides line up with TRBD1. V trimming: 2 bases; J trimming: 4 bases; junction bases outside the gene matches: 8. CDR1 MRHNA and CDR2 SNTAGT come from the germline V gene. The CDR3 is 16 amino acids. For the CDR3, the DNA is TGTGCCAGCAGTGACACCCGGACAGGGGACGTCTATGGCTACACCTTC. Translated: CASSDTRTGDVYGYTF.

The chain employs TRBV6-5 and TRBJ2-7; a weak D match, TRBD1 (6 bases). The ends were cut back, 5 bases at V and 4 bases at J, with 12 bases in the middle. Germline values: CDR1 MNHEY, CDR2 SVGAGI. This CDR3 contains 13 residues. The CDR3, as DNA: TGTGCCAGCAGTCGGGACACCCCGTACGAGCAGTACTTC. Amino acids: CASSRDTPYEQYF.

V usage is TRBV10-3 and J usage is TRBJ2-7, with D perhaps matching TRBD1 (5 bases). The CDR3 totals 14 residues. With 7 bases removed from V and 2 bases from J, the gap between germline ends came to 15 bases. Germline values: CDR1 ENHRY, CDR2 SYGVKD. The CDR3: CAIKVSRQTYEQYF. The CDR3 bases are TGTGCCATCAAGGTCTCCCGACAGACCTACGAGCAGTACTTC.

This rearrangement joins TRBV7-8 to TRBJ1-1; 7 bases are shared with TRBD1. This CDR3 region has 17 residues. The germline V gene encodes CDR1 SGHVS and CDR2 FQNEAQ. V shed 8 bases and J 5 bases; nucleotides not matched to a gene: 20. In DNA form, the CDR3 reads TGTGCCAGCTACCCTAGCGGGCAGGGGGTCACGCGAACTGAAGCTTTCTTT. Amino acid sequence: CASYPSGQGVTRTEAFF.

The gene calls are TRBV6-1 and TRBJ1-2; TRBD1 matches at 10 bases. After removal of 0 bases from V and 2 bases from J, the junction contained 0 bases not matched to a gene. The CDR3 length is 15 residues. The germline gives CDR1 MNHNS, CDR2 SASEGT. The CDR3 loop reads CASSEATGGNYGYTF. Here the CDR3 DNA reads TGTGCCAGCAGTGAAGCGACAGGGGGCAACTATGGCTACACCTTC.

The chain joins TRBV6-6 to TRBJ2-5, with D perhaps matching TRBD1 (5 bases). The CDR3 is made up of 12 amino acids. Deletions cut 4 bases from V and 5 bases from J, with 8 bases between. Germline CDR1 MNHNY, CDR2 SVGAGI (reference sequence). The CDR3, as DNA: TGTGCCAGCAGTTTCAGGGTCGAGACCCAGTACTTC. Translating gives CASSFRVETQYF.

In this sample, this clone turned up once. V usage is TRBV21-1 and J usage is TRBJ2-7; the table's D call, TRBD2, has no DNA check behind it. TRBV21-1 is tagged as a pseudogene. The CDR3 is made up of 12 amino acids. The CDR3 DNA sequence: TGTGCCAGGCTAGCGGAAACCTACGAGCAGTACTTC. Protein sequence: CARLAETYEQYF.

The CDR3, as DNA: TGTGCCAGCAGACCAGGACAGGGGAATTCACCCCTCCACTTT. Translating gives CASRPGQGNSPLHF. The gene calls are TRBV5-5 and TRBJ1-6, with 9 bases matching TRBD1. The CDR3 has 14 amino acids. Germline CDR1 is SGHKS and CDR2 is YYEKEE (reference sequence). Trimming took 5 bases from V and 7 from J; bases not matched to a gene: 4.

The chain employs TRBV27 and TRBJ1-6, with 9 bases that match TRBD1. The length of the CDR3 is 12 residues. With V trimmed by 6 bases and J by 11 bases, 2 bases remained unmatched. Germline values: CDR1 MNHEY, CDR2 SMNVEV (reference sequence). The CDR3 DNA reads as TGTGCCAGCAGCACAGGGGGCACACCCCTCCACTTT. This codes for CASSTGGTPLHF.

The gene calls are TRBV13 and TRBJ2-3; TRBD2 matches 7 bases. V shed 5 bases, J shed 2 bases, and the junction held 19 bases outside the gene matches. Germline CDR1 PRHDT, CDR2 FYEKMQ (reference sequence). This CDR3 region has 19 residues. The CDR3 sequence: CASSPQTRASGGNTDTQYF. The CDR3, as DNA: TGTGCCAGCAGCCCCCAGACGCGGGCTAGCGGAGGGAACACAGATACGCAGTATTTT.

The CDR3 here is CASSPRQGVTGELFF. The CDR3 DNA follows: TGCGCCAGCAGTCCCAGACAGGGAGTCACCGGGGAGCTGTTTTTT. The chain employs TRBV5-1 and TRBJ2-2; 7 nucleotides agree with TRBD1. CDR1 is SGHRS, CDR2 YFSETQ, per germline. Germline trimming cut 5 bases from V and 4 bases from J; bases unmatched to any gene: 8. The CDR3 contains 15 residues.

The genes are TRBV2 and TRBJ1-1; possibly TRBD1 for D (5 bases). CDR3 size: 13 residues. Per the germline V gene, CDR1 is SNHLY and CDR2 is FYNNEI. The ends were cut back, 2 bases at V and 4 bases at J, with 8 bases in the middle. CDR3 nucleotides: TGTGCCAGCAGTGAAACAGGCCCCACTGAAGCTTTCTTT. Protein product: CASSETGPTEAFF.

The CDR3: CASSRGAGARSSGNTIYF. The CDR3 DNA is TGTGCCAGCAGCCGAGGGGCGGGGGCTAGGAGCTCTGGAAACACCATATATTTT. The chain uses TRBV7-8 and TRBJ1-3; perhaps TRBD1 as D (6 bases). The CDR3 is 18 amino acids. The germline V and J ends were trimmed by 5 bases and 0 bases, with 20 bases remaining between them. Germline values: CDR1 SGHVS, CDR2 FQNEAQ.

CDR3 coding DNA: TGTGCCAGCAGACACCAGGGTCCTGGAAACACCATATATTTT. It specifies CASRHQGPGNTIYF. The chain employs TRBV14 and TRBJ1-3; possible D gene TRBD1, 5 bases. CDR1 and CDR2 from the germline V gene are SGHDN and FVKESK. Trimming cost V 6 bases and J 2 bases, with 11 bases left between them. The CDR3 is made up of 14 amino acids.

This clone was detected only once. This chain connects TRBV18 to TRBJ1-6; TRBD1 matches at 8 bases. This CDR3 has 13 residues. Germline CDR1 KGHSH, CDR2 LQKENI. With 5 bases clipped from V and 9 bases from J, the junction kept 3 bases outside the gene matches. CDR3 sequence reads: CASSADRGSPLHF. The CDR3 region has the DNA TGTGCCAGCTCAGCCGACAGGGGTTCACCCCTCCACTTT. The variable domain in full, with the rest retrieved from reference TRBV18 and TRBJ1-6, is NAGVMQNPRHLVRRRGQEARLRCSPMKGHSHVYWYRQLPEEGLKFMVYLQKENIIDESGMPKERFSAEFPKEGPSILRIQQVVRGDSAAYFCASSADRGSPLHFGNGTRLTVT.

The CDR3 DNA reads TGTGCCAGCAGTCCCGTCCGTCCCACTGAAGCTTTCTTT. Its translation: CASSPVRPTEAFF. The genes are TRBV28 and TRBJ1-1; D is ambiguous. The CDR3 covers 13 residues. Germline lookup yields CDR1 MDHEN and CDR2 SYDVKM. The V and J ends lost 5 bases and 4 bases respectively, with 11 bases between them.

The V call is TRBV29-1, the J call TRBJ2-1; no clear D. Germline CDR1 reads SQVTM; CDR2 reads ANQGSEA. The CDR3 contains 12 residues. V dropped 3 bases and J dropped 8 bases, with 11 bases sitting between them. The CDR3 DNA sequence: TGCAGCGTTGACAGGCCCACCCATGAGCAGTTCTTC. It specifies CSVDRPTHEQFF.

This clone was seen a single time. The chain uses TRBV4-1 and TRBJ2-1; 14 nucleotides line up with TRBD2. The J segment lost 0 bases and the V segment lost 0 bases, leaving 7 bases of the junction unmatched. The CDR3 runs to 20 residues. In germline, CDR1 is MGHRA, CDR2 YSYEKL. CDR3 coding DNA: TGCGCCAGCAGCCAAGACCCCGGGACTAGCGGGGGCCCCTCCTACAATGAGCAGTTCTTC. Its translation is CASSQDPGTSGGPSYNEQFF.

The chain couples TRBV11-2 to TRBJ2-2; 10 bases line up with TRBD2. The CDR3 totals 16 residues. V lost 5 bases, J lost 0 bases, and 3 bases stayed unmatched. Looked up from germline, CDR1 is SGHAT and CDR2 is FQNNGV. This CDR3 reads CASSRGTSANTGELFF. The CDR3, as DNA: TGTGCCAGCAGCCGGGGGACTAGCGCGAACACCGGGGAGCTGTTTTTT.

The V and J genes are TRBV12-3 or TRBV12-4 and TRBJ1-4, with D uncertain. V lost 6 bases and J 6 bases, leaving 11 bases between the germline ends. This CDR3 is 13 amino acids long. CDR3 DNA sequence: TGTGCCAGCAGCACCTCACAGTATGAAAAACTGTTTTTT. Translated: CASSTSQYEKLFF.